This TCR beta chain was sequenced during a study of T-cell reconstitution after alpha-beta-depleted transplantation in children. Germline CDR1 LGHNT, CDR2 FRNRAP. J gave up 4 bases and V 3 bases, and 9 bases lay outside the gene matches. CDR3 length: 17 amino acids. The library targeted TCRbeta and was prepared with unique molecular identifiers. Via MiXCR, TCRdb re-called the PCR reads, giving one row per CDR3 protein. The profile shows about 870,000 distinct CDR3 sequences, roughly 15% of them singletons. This TCR derives from a male patient younger than 18 who had a stem cell transplant for acute lymphoblastic leukemia, so the T cells may come from the graft donor. This chain connects TRBV12-5 to TRBJ2-3; 11 bases fit TRBD2. Source: PBMCs, mostly from graft donor cells, taken 360 days after TCRalphabeta/CD19-depleted stem cell transplant. The CDR3 coding sequence is TGTGCTAGTGGTTTCAGTTGGTCTAGCGGGAGGTCAGATACGCAGTATTTT. Translating it yields CASGFSWSSGRSDTQYF.